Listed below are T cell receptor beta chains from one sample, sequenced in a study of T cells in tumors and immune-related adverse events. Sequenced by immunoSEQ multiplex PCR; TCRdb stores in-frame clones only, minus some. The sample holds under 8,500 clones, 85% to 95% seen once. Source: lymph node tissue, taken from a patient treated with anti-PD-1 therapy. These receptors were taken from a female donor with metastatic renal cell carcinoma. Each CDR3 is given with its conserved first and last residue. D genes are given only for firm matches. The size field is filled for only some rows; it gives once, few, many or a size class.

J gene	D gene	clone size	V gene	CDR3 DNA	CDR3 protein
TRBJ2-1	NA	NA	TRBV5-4	TGTGCCAGCAGCCCCCCGGCGAGGTCCTACAATGAGCAGTTCTTC	CASSPPARSYNEQFF
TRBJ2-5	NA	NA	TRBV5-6	TGTGCCAGCAGCTTGGGTGGCTGGGAGACCCAGTACTTC	CASSLGGWETQYF
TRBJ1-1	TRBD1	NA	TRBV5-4	TGTGCCAGCAGCCCGGACAGGGGGTCGAACACTGAAGCTTTCTTT	CASSPDRGSNTEAFF
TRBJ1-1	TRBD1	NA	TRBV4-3	TGCGCCAGCAGCCAGGGACGAATCGGGACAGGGGGGATAGTAATGAACACTGAAGCTTTCTTT	CASSQGRIGTGGIVMNTEAFF
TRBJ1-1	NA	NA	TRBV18	TGTGCCAGCTCACCAAGGACGGAGAACACTGAAGCTTTCTTT	CASSPRTENTEAFF
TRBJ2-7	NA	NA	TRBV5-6	TGTGCCAGCAGCTTTTCGTGGAACGAGCAGTACTTC	CASSFSWNEQYF
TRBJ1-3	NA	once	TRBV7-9	TGTGCCAGCAGTTATCCTCGGGCTCTCTCTGGAAACACCATATATTTT	CASSYPRALSGNTIYF
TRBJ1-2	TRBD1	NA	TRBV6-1	TGTGCCAGCAGTGAAGCGCTTCTGGGACAGGGATATGGCTACACCTTC	CASSEALLGQGYGYTF
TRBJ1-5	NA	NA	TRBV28	TGTGCCAGCAGTTTCCGGCTGTATAGCAATCAGCCCCAGCATTTT	CASSFRLYSNQPQHF
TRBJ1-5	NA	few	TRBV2	TGTGCCAGCAGTTCCCAGGGCAATCAGCCCCAGCATTTT	CASSSQGNQPQHF
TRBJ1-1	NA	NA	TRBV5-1	TGCGCCAGCAGCTACGTACTCCAGACAGGGAACACTGAAGCTTTCTTT	CASSYVLQTGNTEAFF
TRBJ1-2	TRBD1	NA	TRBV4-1	TGCGCCAGCAGCCCTCTAGGGACAGGCCACCTATTCGAAGGCTACACCTTC	CASSPLGTGHLFEGYTF
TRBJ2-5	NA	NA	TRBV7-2	TGTGCCAGCAGCACCTTTCAAGAGACCCAGTACTTC	CASSTFQETQYF
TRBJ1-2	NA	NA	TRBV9	TGTGCCAGCAGCAGATTAGACGTACCCTACACCTTC	CASSRLDVPYTF
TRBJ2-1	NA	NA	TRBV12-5	TGTGCTAGTGGTTCGGGACGGGCTAGCTCCTACAATGAGCAGTTCTTC	CASGSGRASSYNEQFF
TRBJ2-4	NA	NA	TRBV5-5	TGTGCCAGCGGGGAAACCAAAAACATTCAGTACTTC	CASGETKNIQYF
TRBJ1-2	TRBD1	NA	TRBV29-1	TGCAGCGCAGGGACAGGGGAAGACTATGGCTACACCTTC	CSAGTGEDYGYTF
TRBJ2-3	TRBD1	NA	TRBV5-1	TGCGCCAGCAGCAAGTATGCGGGTACAGGGGATTTATTCGGCACAGATACGCAGTATTTT	CASSKYAGTGDLFGTDTQYF
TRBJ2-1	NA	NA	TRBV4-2	TGTGCCAGCAGCCATATTGGACAGCGGCTCTACAATGAGCAGTTCTTC	CASSHIGQRLYNEQFF
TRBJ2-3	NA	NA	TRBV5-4	TGTGCCAGCAGCCTCGGGAGTACGACAGATACGCAGTATTTT	CASSLGSTTDTQYF
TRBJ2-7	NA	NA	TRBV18	TGTGCCAGCTCACTACCTCGGGGGCCCCACGAGCAGTACTTC	CASSLPRGPHEQYF
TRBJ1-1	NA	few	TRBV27	TGTGCCAGCAGTTTAGGGGCTTTCTTT	CASSLGAFF
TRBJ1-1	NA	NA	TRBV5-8	TGTGCCAGCAATTTTGGGAACACTGAAGCTTTCTTT	CASNFGNTEAFF
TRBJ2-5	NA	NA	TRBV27	TGTGCCAGCAGAGCATGGGACGGCAAAGAGACCCAGTACTTC	CASRAWDGKETQYF
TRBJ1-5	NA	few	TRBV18	TGTGCCAGCTCACCGCAAGGATCTTGGGGCAATCAGCCCCAGCATTTT	CASSPQGSWGNQPQHF
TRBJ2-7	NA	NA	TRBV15	TGTGCCACGGCCTACGAGCAGTACTTC	CATAYEQYF
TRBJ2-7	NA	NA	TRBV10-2	TGCGCCAGCAGAAGCGGCGCCTACGAGCAGTACTTC	CASRSGAYEQYF
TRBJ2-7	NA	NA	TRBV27	TGTGCCAGCAGTTCGACAGGCGGGTACGAGCAGTACTTC	CASSSTGGYEQYF
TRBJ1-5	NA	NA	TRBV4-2	TGTGCCAGCAGCCAAGAGGCAGGTCGCAATCAGCCCCAACATTTT	CASSQEAGRNQPQHF
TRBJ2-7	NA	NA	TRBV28	TGTGCCAGCAGTTCACAGGCTTACGAGCAGTACTTC	CASSSQAYEQYF
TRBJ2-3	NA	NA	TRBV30	TGTGCCTGGAATCCTTTAACTAGCACAGATACGCAGTATTTT	CAWNPLTSTDTQYF
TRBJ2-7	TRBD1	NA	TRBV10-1	TGCGCCAGCAGCCCCGACAGGGGTCGACGCTACGAGCAGTACTTC	CASSPDRGRRYEQYF
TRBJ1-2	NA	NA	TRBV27	TGTGCCAGCAGTCCCCGGACAGATTCCCTTGGTAACTATGGCTACACCTTC	CASSPRTDSLGNYGYTF
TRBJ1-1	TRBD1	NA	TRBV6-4	TGTGCCAGCAGCGCTCGACAGGGTCTCATGAACACTGAAGCTTTCTTT	CASSARQGLMNTEAFF
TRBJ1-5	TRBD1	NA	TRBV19	TGTGCCAGTAGTACCCAGGGGGAAAGTTATCAGCCCCAGCATTTT	CASSTQGESYQPQHF
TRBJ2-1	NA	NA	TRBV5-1	TGCGCCAGCAACCCATCAACAGGGTTTGGGAACGAGCAGTTCTTC	CASNPSTGFGNEQFF
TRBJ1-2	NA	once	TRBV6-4	TGTGCCAGCAGTGACTCAGGCAGGGTTCCTGGCTACACCTTC	CASSDSGRVPGYTF
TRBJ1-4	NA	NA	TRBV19	TGTGCCAGTAGTTGGGTACGGGGGCGTGAAAAACTGTTTTTT	CASSWVRGREKLFF
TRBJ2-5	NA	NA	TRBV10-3	TGTGCCATCAGTGAGTCGCCACAGGGCTACCAAGAGACCCAGTACTTC	CAISESPQGYQETQYF
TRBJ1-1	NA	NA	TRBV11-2	TGTGCCAGCTTATTGAACACTGAAGCTTTCTTT	CASLLNTEAFF
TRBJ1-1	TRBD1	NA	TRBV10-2	TGCGCCAGCAGGAGACAGGGGAAGGGGTTGAACACTGAAGCTTTCTTT	CASRRQGKGLNTEAFF
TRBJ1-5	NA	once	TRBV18	TGTGCCAGCTCACCAACCCCCCCAGAAGGTTATCAGCCCCAGCATTTT	CASSPTPPEGYQPQHF
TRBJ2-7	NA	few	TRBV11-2	TGTGCCAGCAAGCTAGCGCACTACGAGCAGTACTTC	CASKLAHYEQYF
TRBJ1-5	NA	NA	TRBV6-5	TGTGCCAGCAGCCCTCTTCCCACTAGCAATCAGCCCCAGCATTTT	CASSPLPTSNQPQHF
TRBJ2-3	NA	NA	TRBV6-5	TGTGCCAGCAGAACCGGGACTGGATACACAGATACGCAGTATTTT	CASRTGTGYTDTQYF
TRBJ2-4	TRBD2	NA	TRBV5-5	TGTGCCAGCAGCTTGGTTGGCGGGGGGGCGGACATTCAGTACTTC	CASSLVGGGADIQYF
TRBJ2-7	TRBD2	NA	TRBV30	TGTGCCTGGAGTGCGCTAGCGGGGACCTACGAGCAGTACTTC	CAWSALAGTYEQYF
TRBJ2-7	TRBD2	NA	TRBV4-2	TGTGCCAGCAGCCAAGATCTAGCGGACTACGAGCAGTACTTC	CASSQDLADYEQYF
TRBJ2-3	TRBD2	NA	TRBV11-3	TGTGCCAGCAGCTCCTCCTCCCAGCGGGAGGGCCGATATACGCAGTATTTT	CASSSSSQREGRYTQYF